Below, 8 T cell receptor beta chains from the same sample are listed, as sequenced in a study of human T cells and chemical hapten exposure. Time point of the sample: pre-sensitization, week 0. Specified treatment: therapeutic diphenylcyclopropenone sensitization with weekly scalp DPC. TCRdb processed the RACE reads anew with MiXCR; each CDR3 protein has one entry. The sample consists of some 400,000 distinct CDR3 sequences, 5.1% of them appearing once. Sequenced material: whole blood, taken in connection with sensitization to the hapten diphenylcyclopropenone (DPC). Every receptor here comes from a woman aged 50 to 60 with alopecia areata. Some clones in this sample may be carry-over from other donors' samples.

The rearrangement links TRBV12-3 or TRBV12-4 to TRBJ2-1; TRBD1 matches at 7 bases. The V segment lost 6 bases and the J segment 4 bases; nucleotides outside the gene matches: 6. The CDR3 runs 14 residues. The chain's CDR3 is CASRRDRGYNEQFF. The CDR3 region has the DNA TGTGCCAGCAGACGGGACAGAGGATACAATGAGCAGTTCTTC.

The table lists this clonotype with many counts. This chain joins TRBV15 and TRBJ1-1; weak D call: TRBD1 (5 bases). CDR3 size: 13 residues. Germline V CDR1 and CDR2: LNHNV, YYDKDF (reference sequence). V was trimmed by 5 bases and J by 10 bases, leaving 17 bases between them. CDR3 sequence reads: CATSGGVNGIAFF. The CDR3 DNA follows: TGTGCCACCAGCGGGGGGGTAAACGGGATAGCTTTCTTT.

This clonotype has at least ten counts. The rearrangement links TRBV6-5 to TRBJ2-7, with 11 bases lining up with TRBD2. After removal of 6 bases from V and 5 bases from J, the junction contained 9 bases not matched to a gene. The CDR3 loop spans 15 amino acids. CDR1 is MNHEY, CDR2 SVGAGI, per germline. DNA for the CDR3: TGTGCCAGCAGGCCCGGGACTAGCGGCTCGAACGAGCAGTACTTC. Amino acids: CASRPGTSGSNEQYF.

This clonotype was observed a handful of times. The rearrangement joins TRBV27 to TRBJ2-5, with D perhaps TRBD2 (7 bases). The CDR3 contains 15 residues. Germline-derived CDR1 and CDR2 are MNHEY and SMNVEV (reference sequence). V was cut by 5 bases and J by 4 bases, with 17 bases left in between. CDR3 DNA sequence: TGTGCCAGCAGTGGAAGGGGGGGGCGGGGAGAGACCCAGTACTTC. It is translated as CASSGRGGRGETQYF.

This clonotype was counted between two and nine times. The chain combines TRBV3-1 with TRBJ1-6, with 8 bases lining up with TRBD1. This CDR3 has 16 residues. Germline trimming cut 0 bases from V and 8 bases from J; bases unmatched to any gene: 6. Germline CDR1 reads LGHDT; CDR2 reads YNNKEL (reference sequence). This chain's CDR3 is CASSQDRGRRDSPLHF. The CDR3 DNA reads as TGTGCCAGCAGCCAAGACAGGGGGCGTCGGGATTCACCCCTCCACTTT.

This clonotype was observed many times. This chain connects TRBV6-5 to TRBJ2-6; D is unclear. Trimming took off 1 base at V and 0 bases at J, with 4 bases between the two ends. This CDR3 is built from 15 residues. Germline V gene lookup returns CDR1 MNHEY and CDR2 SVGAGI. Here the CDR3 DNA reads TGTGCCAGCAGTTACTTGAGCTCTGGGGCCAACGTCCTGACTTTC. It specifies CASSYLSSGANVLTF.

This clonotype appeared a few times. CDR3 sequence (DNA): TGTGCCAGCAGCTTAGTTAAAGGGGCCAATCAGCCCCAGCATTTT. Its protein product is CASSLVKGANQPQHF. This chain joins TRBV7-2 and TRBJ1-5; tentatively, D is TRBD1 (5 bases). The length of the CDR3 is 15 residues. CDR1 is SGHTA and CDR2 is FQGNSA in the germline V gene. V lost 1 base, J lost 3 bases, and 10 bases lay in between.

The chain couples TRBV29-1 to TRBJ1-2; 8 bases map to TRBD1. This CDR3 is built from 12 residues. Germline V lookup: CDR1 SQVTM, CDR2 ANQGSEA. J was trimmed by 8 bases and V by 6 bases; bases with no gene match: 8. CDR3 DNA sequence: TGCAGCGTCCCAGGACAGGGACTAGGCTACACCTTC. The encoded protein is CSVPGQGLGYTF. Looking up the rest from reference TRBV29-1 and TRBJ1-2 gives the full variable domain: SAVISQKPSRDICQRGTSLTIQCQVDSQVTMMFWYRQQPGQSLTLIATANQGSEATYESGFVIDKFPISRPNLTFSTLTVSNMSPEDSSIYLCSVPGQGLGYTFGSGTRLTVV.